This T cell receptor beta chain was captured in a study of CD8 T cells in ankylosing spondylitis (dated by TCRdb to the late 2010s). Study-level background: To find TCR variants linked to disease, the study profiled T cell receptor beta repertoires in ankylosing spondylitis patients and healthy donors. Peripheral blood samples were taken, and synovial fluid was additionally collected from ankylosing spondylitis patients. In total, the full study cohort was made up of about 110 healthy donors and roughly 27 ankylosing spondylitis patients.

The data were produced on an Illumina HiSeq 2500. Quantitative 5'-RACE with molecular barcodes was the method used to prepare the TCR beta libraries. In the source study's methods: To identify disease-linked TCR variants, a new computational method was used, one built on a probabilistic model of VDJ rearrangement. TCRdb reworked the public reads: Q25 trimming with fastp, MiXCR clone assembly, productive beta chains retained. Rows with a matching CDR3 protein are joined into one entry that keeps the most common DNA and genes. The V and J calls were determined by TCRdb, not by the authors. The sample table lists hundreds of thousands of distinct CDR3 sequences, about 12% of them with a count of one. The ten most abundant clones make up around 6.8% of the sample. CDR1 is given as DFQATT and CDR2 as SNEGSKA, both from the germline V gene (reference sequence). Ends trimmed: V by 6 bases, J by 5 bases; bases unmatched to a gene: 10. The CDR3 holds 14 amino acids from the cysteine to the phenylalanine. Only the CDR3 DNA is retained, 42 bases long and in frame from the first base.

Broader findings and caveats from the paper: Some TCR beta motif variants had previously been reported in synovial fluid and blood of reactive arthritis patients, which suggested common disease-initiation mechanisms. A CD8+ phenotype was shown by the disease-linked clones, which were found at relatively low frequencies in peripheral blood. A TCR beta motif made up of several highly homologous amino acid variants appeared to be characteristic of blood from ankylosing spondylitis patients. According to the report, matched synovial fluid samples from ankylosing spondylitis patients were significantly enriched for the disease-linked clones.

In regard to this clonotype: Its antigen has not been determined. It has no much larger one-base neighbor in the sample; base qualities were not kept.

The material sequenced was blood, either unsorted or a sorted T cell fraction (not recorded which). This receptor was identified in a male donor with ankylosing spondylitis. The sequence joins TRBV20-1 to TRBJ2-1; TRBD2 agrees with 7 junctional bases. The encoded CDR3 is CSAPQRDPNNEQFF. In nucleotide form, the sequence is TGCAGTGCCCCCCAGCGGGACCCTAACAATGAGCAGTTCTTC.